These T cell receptor beta chains were read from a single sample in a study of memory CD4+ T cells and cytomegalovirus serostatus. The data were produced by immunoSEQ multiplex PCR, yet TCRdb's version contains in-frame clones alone and is incomplete. The table lists 50,000 to 55,000 clones, around 82% of them singletons. The sequencing input was memory CD4+ T cells from blood. These receptor sequences come from an adult in good health and CMV-seronegative. Both conserved end residues are part of each CDR3. The D gene is left open where the match is weak. Clone size is given for some rows only: seen once, a few or many times, or a class if the clone is expanded.

. TRBJ1-1 . TRBV28 CASSPLHTEAFF TGTGCCAGCAGTCCCCTTCACACTGAAGCTTTCTTT
. TRBJ2-3 . TRBV6-1 CASSFSSTDTQYF TGTGCCAGCAGTTTTTCTAGCACAGATACGCAGTATTTT
. TRBJ1-2 few TRBV19 CASSRWLGGYTF TGTGCCAGTAGCCGGTGGCTCGGGGGCTACACCTTC
. TRBJ2-5 . TRBV11-2 CASSLAPSGTQYF TGTGCCAGCAGCTTAGCCCCGTCTGGGACCCAGTACTTC
TRBD1 TRBJ1-1 . TRBV9 CASSPRTGAGAEAFF TGTGCCAGCAGCCCTCGGACAGGGGCAGGGGCTGAAGCTTTCTTT
. TRBJ1-5 few TRBV19 CASTNSNQPQHF TGTGCCAGTACAAACAGCAATCAGCCCCAGCATTTT
. TRBJ1-2 . TRBV5-4 CASSSPPRVYGYTF TGTGCCAGCAGCTCCCCCCCAAGAGTCTATGGCTACACCTTC
. TRBJ2-2 . TRBV6-5 CASSQPPGELFF TGTGCCAGCAGCCAGCCGCCCGGGGAGCTGTTTTTT
. TRBJ1-2 . TRBV5-5 CASSLGQGPYGYTF TGTGCCAGCAGCTTGGGTCAGGGCCCCTATGGCTACACCTTC
. TRBJ2-2 . TRBV7-2 CASMAVNTGELFF TGTGCCAGCATGGCAGTGAACACCGGGGAGCTGTTTTTT
. TRBJ1-2 medium-sized TRBV2 CASNRQGSSLF TGTGCCAGCAACAGGCAGGGATCTTCCCTCTTC
. TRBJ1-2 . TRBV28 CASSLISTNYGYTF TGTGCCAGCAGTTTAATCAGCACCAACTATGGCTACACCTTC
TRBD1 TRBJ1-1 few TRBV28 CASSFKTGAGNLNTEAFF TGTGCCAGCAGTTTCAAGACAGGGGCGGGTAACCTGAACACTGAAGCTTTCTTT
. TRBJ2-1 . TRBV28 CASSHTRTVYNEQFF TGTGCCAGCAGCCACACCCGGACAGTCTACAATGAGCAGTTCTTC
TRBD1 TRBJ2-2 few TRBV11-3 CASSPQFAGQENTGELFF TGTGCCAGCAGCCCCCAGTTTGCGGGACAGGAGAACACCGGGGAGCTGTTTTTT
. TRBJ1-4 . TRBV29-1 CSVTGSSEKLFF TGCAGCGTGACAGGATCTAGTGAAAAACTGTTTTTT